The 25 T cell receptor beta chains reported below all come from one sample, sequenced in a study of T cells in Graves' hyperthyroidism and ophthalmopathy. The TCR beta CDR3 regions underwent amplification using RNA transcripts as the source. HTBI primers were the set used in a first-round RT-PCR of the TCR CDR3. TCRdb re-analysed the multiplex PCR reads in MiXCR, keeping a single row per CDR3 protein. The table has roughly 530,000 distinct CDR3 sequences, 17% seen once. The sequenced sample consisted of blood. The receptors come from a young woman with Graves' ophthalmopathy.

This clonotype was seen ten or more times. The chain joins TRBV18 to TRBJ1-2, with D perhaps TRBD1 (5 bases). The CDR3 loop spans 14 amino acids. Germline V CDR1 and CDR2: KGHSH, LQKENI. Trimming took off 3 bases at V and 4 bases at J, with 12 bases between the two ends. The CDR3 sequence is CASSPSPGAYGYTF. The CDR3 bases are TGTGCCAGCTCACCGAGCCCCGGGGCCTATGGCTACACCTTC.

This clonotype has a count of ten or more. V is TRBV2 and J is TRBJ2-3; 9 bases agree with TRBD2. Germline loops: CDR1 SNHLY, CDR2 FYNNEI. V lost 5 bases to trimming and J lost 0 bases; unmatched junction nucleotides: 3. The length of the CDR3 is 15 residues. For the CDR3, the DNA is TGTGCCAGCAGTACCCTAGCGGGGAGCACAGATACGCAGTATTTT. Translated: CASSTLAGSTDTQYF.

This clonotype was observed many times. J is TRBJ2-7 and V is TRBV7-9; either TRBD1 or TRBD2 may supply D (5 bases each). The CDR3 has 14 residues. The V gene's germline CDR1 is SEHNR and CDR2 FQNEAQ (reference sequence). Trimming removed 4 bases from V and 3 bases from J, with 13 bases in between. The CDR3 sequence is CASSSEWGNYEQYF. CDR3 sequence (DNA): TGTGCCAGCAGCTCTGAGTGGGGGAACTACGAGCAGTACTTC.

This chain joins TRBV25-1 and TRBJ1-1, with D possibly TRBD1 on 6 matching bases. From germline, CDR1 is MGHDK and CDR2 SYGVNS. This CDR3 contains 13 residues. Trimming removed 4 bases from V and 3 bases from J, with 9 bases in between. For the CDR3, the DNA is TGTGCCAGCAGTGCGGGACAAGACACTGAAGCTTTCTTT. Protein: CASSAGQDTEAFF.

This clonotype was counted ten times or more. J is TRBJ1-1 and V is TRBV5-4; weak D call: TRBD1 (5 bases). This CDR3 has 14 amino acids. The germline gives CDR1 SGHNT, CDR2 YYREEE (reference sequence). Trimming pared 4 bases from V and 1 base from J, leaving 11 bases between. CDR3 in DNA: TGTGCCAGCAGCCTGGTAACAGGGAACACTGAAGCTTTCTTT. It encodes CASSLVTGNTEAFF. Supplemented by reference TRBV5-4 and TRBJ1-1, the full variable domain reads ETGVTQSPTHLIKTRGQQVTLRCSSQSGHNTVSWYQQALGQGPQFIFQYYREEENGRGNFPPRFSGLQFPNYSSELNVNALELDDSALYLCASSLVTGNTEAFFGQGTRLTVV.

The chain is built from TRBV27 and TRBJ1-2, with a weak D call TRBD1 (5 bases). This CDR3 contains 14 residues. V lost 7 bases and J 6 bases, leaving 18 bases between the germline ends. Germline V gene sequence: CDR1 MNHEY, CDR2 SMNVEV (reference sequence). The DNA for the CDR3 is TGTGCCAGCAACCCAGACGGGACTCTTAATGGCTACACCTTC. Residues: CASNPDGTLNGYTF.

Ten or more counts support this clonotype. The chain uses TRBV4-3 and TRBJ2-1; D gene uncertain. This CDR3 is 14 amino acids long. The germline gives CDR1 LGHNA, CDR2 YSLEER. The ends were cut back, 0 bases at V and 3 bases at J, with 6 bases in the middle. CDR3 amino acids: CASSQDIGYNEQFF. For the CDR3, the DNA is TGCGCCAGCAGCCAAGATATAGGCTACAATGAGCAGTTCTTC.

The CDR3 sequence is CAWSAGEGYGYTF. CDR3 DNA sequence: TGTGCCTGGAGTGCCGGGGAGGGCTATGGCTACACCTTC. The V call is TRBV30, the J call TRBJ1-2; D remains ambiguous. Germline loops: CDR1 GTSNPN, CDR2 SVGIG (reference sequence). With 1 base removed from V and 4 bases from J, the gap between germline ends came to 10 bases. CDR3 length: 13 amino acids.

The V gene is TRBV5-1, the J gene TRBJ2-7, with TRBD1 matching over 9 bases. Trimming at V came to 0 bases and at J to 5 bases, leaving 3 bases not matched to a gene. Germline CDR1 reads SGHRS; CDR2 reads YFSETQ. CDR3 length: 14 amino acids. This chain's CDR3 is CASSLVGQGNEQYF. CDR3 nucleotide sequence: TGCGCCAGCAGCTTGGTTGGACAGGGGAACGAGCAGTACTTC.

This clonotype was recorded a few times. This chain joins TRBV19 and TRBJ1-1, with D hard to call. CDR1 is LNHDA, CDR2 SQIVND, per germline (reference sequence). With 1 base removed from V and 7 bases from J, the gap between germline ends came to 4 bases. There are 11 residues in the CDR3. CDR3 in DNA: TGTGCCAGTAGTATAGTCGGTGAAGCTTTCTTT. Encoded protein: CASSIVGEAFF.

This clonotype was observed at least ten times. This chain joins TRBV7-8 and TRBJ1-1, with D uncertain. CDR3 length: 14 residues. V was shortened by 5 bases and J by 1 base, with 11 bases between the two germline ends. Per germline, CDR1 SGHVS and CDR2 FQNEAQ. The CDR3 sequence: CASSRGRENTEAFF. CDR3 coding DNA: TGTGCCAGCAGCCGAGGGCGGGAGAACACTGAAGCTTTCTTT.

This clonotype was recorded many times. The DNA of the CDR3 is TGCGCCAGCAGCTTTACAGGCGTGAACACTGAAGCTTTCTTT. Translation: CASSFTGVNTEAFF. The chain couples TRBV5-1 to TRBJ1-1; possible D gene TRBD1, 5 bases. The V gene's germline CDR1 is SGHRS and CDR2 YFSETQ. V shed 2 bases and J shed 0 bases, with 8 bases lying between them. The CDR3 spans 14 residues.

In regard to this clonotype: A much larger clone lies a single base off, so this may be a read error. This chain uses TRBV27 with TRBJ2-7; perhaps TRBD1 as D (6 bases). The length of the CDR3 is 14 residues. Germline CDR1 MNHEY, CDR2 SMNVEV (reference sequence). CDR3 sequence (DNA): TGTGCCGGCAGTTTATCAACTGGTGGGACAACGCAGTACTTC. Protein: CAGSLSTGGTTQYF.

This clonotype has at least ten counts. The chain combines TRBV27 with TRBJ2-1; D is perhaps TRBD1 (5 bases). V lost 11 bases, J lost 0 bases, and 11 bases lay in between. This CDR3 comprises 13 residues. Germline assignment: CDR1 MNHEY and CDR2 SMNVEV (reference sequence). The CDR3 nucleotides are TGTGCCTCGAGGACAAGCTCCTACAATGAGCAGTTCTTC. This translates into CASRTSSYNEQFF.

The chain links TRBV10-3 to TRBJ1-2; D unresolved. Deletions cut 4 bases from V and 4 bases from J, with 10 bases between. The CDR3 consists of 13 residues. CDR1 is ENHRY and CDR2 is SYGVKD in the germline V gene. The CDR3 DNA sequence: TGTGCCATCAGTGCCGAGGGTTTCTATGGCTACACCTTC. Translating gives CAISAEGFYGYTF.

A few counts support this clonotype. The chain employs TRBV5-1 and TRBJ1-2; D remains ambiguous. The CDR3 loop spans 14 amino acids. Germline CDR1 is SGHRS and CDR2 is YFSETQ. V dropped 1 base and J dropped 4 bases, with 11 bases sitting between them. Here the CDR3 DNA reads TGCGCCAGCAGCTTGAGCGGATTCTCCTATGGCTACACCTTC. It specifies CASSLSGFSYGYTF.

This sequence joins TRBV28 and TRBJ1-5; possible D gene TRBD1, 6 bases. V was cut by 11 bases and J by 3 bases, with 11 bases left in between. The CDR3 covers 12 residues. Germline loops: CDR1 MDHEN, CDR2 SYDVKM. The CDR3 sequence is CASGTLNQPQHF. The CDR3 DNA reads TGTGCCTCGGGGACACTCAATCAGCCCCAGCATTTT. Drawing the rest from reference TRBV28 and TRBJ1-5, the complete variable domain is DVKVTQSSRYLVKRTGEKVFLECVQDMDHENMFWYRQDPGLGLRLIYFSYDVKMKEKGDIPEGYSVSREKKERFSLILESASTNQTSMYLCASGTLNQPQHFGDGTRLSIL.

In its sample, this clonotype was seen many times. Written as DNA, the CDR3 is TGCAGTGCTAGAGATGCCTCGGGGGGGCCGGAGACCCAGTACTTC. Amino acids: CSARDASGGPETQYF. V and J are TRBV20-1 and TRBJ2-5; 8 nucleotides line up with TRBD2. Trimming cost V 0 bases and J 5 bases; bases outside gene matches: 8. Germline V lookup: CDR1 DFQATT, CDR2 SNEGSKA (reference sequence). CDR3 length equals 15 residues.

V usage is TRBV9 and J usage is TRBJ2-1; 7 bases fit TRBD1. This CDR3 has 15 residues. Germline CDR1 SGDLS, CDR2 YYNGEE. V trimming: 4 bases; J trimming: 2 bases; junction bases outside the gene matches: 6. CDR3 sequence (DNA): TGTGCCAGCAGCTCGGGCAGGGGGACCTACAATGAGCAGTTCTTC. Its translation is CASSSGRGTYNEQFF.

The rearrangement uses TRBV9 and TRBJ2-1; D possibly corresponds to TRBD1 (6 bases). The CDR3 runs to 12 residues. Trimming cost V 0 bases and J 9 bases, with 7 bases left between them. CDR1 and CDR2 from the germline V gene are SGDLS and YYNGEE. The CDR3: CASSVVGGEQFF. The CDR3 DNA reads as TGTGCCAGCAGCGTAGTAGGGGGTGAGCAGTTCTTC. Filled out from reference TRBV9 and TRBJ2-1, the complete variable domain reads DSGVTQTPKHLITATGQRVTLRCSPRSGDLSVYWYQQSLDQGLQFLIQYYNGEERAKGNILERFSAQQFPDLHSELNLSSLELGDSALYFCASSVVGGEQFFGPGTRLTVL.

At least ten counts were recorded for this clonotype. This chain links TRBV4-3 with TRBJ2-3; D remains unclear. The CDR3 covers 14 residues. The V gene lost 1 base and the J gene lost 6 bases, with 11 bases spanning the gap. Germline CDR1 reads LGHNA; CDR2 reads YSLEER. CDR3 region: CASSQGADGDTQYF. For the CDR3, the DNA is TGCGCCAGCAGCCAAGGAGCTGACGGTGATACGCAGTATTTT.

About this clonotype itself: This could be a read error, since a much larger clone is one nucleotide away. This chain links TRBV29-1 with TRBJ1-1; 7 nucleotides match TRBD1. The CDR3 totals 13 residues. With 3 bases clipped from V and 3 bases from J, the junction kept 4 bases outside the gene matches. The germline V gene encodes CDR1 SQVTM and CDR2 ANQGSEA. CDR3 sequence reads: CSVETGMYTEAFF. The CDR3 DNA is TGCAGCGTTGAGACAGGGATGTACACTGAAGCTTTCTTT.

The V and J genes are TRBV28 and TRBJ2-3, with 10 bases aligning to TRBD2. The CDR3 is made up of 16 amino acids. Germline V gives CDR1 MDHEN, CDR2 SYDVKM. Trimming at V came to 5 bases and at J to 2 bases, leaving 7 bases not matched to a gene. CDR3 coding DNA: TGTGCCAGCAGTATACAAGCGGGAGGGCACACAGATACGCAGTATTTT. Its translation is CASSIQAGGHTDTQYF.

This clonotype was seen repeatedly, ten times or more. The chain uses TRBV20-1 and TRBJ2-7; 7 bases are shared with TRBD2. The CDR3 extends over 13 amino acids. V was clipped by 6 bases and J by 0 bases; unmatched bases: 5. CDR1 is DFQATT, CDR2 SNEGSKA, per germline (reference sequence). CDR3: CSAGSGGSYEQYF. The CDR3 DNA is TGCAGTGCAGGCTCGGGGGGCTCCTACGAGCAGTACTTC.

V gene TRBV7-2 combines with J gene TRBJ1-5; D unresolved. Germline V gene data show CDR1 as SGHTA and CDR2 as FQGNSA. The CDR3 is made up of 14 amino acids. Trimming took 4 bases from V and 3 from J, leaving 10 bases between them. The CDR3 DNA is TGTGCCAGCAGCTCAGGACGGCCCAATCAGCCCCAGCATTTT. Protein sequence: CASSSGRPNQPQHF.